This paragraph reports one TCR beta chain. These data originate in a study of blood T cell repertoires in COVID-19. TCRdb's copy holds only in-frame clones and misses some; the assay was immunoSEQ multiplex PCR. The data show roughly 290,000 clones, roughly 90% seen once. The V end lost 9 bases, the J end lost 5 bases, and 15 bases lay between the germline ends. The CDR3 has 13 amino acids. Germline V lookup: CDR1 MNHEY, CDR2 SVGAGI. Sample: peripheral blood. This TCR was sampled from a woman aged 55 to 70 with acute or convalescent COVID-19. V is TRBV6-5 and J is TRBJ2-3; TRBD2 is a possible D gene (6 bases). The CDR3 is CASARGAKDTQYF. Here the CDR3 DNA reads TGTGCCAGTGCCCGCGGGGCAAAAGATACGCAGTATTTT.